A selection of T cell receptor beta chains follows, all from one sample in a study of siplizumab effects on memory and regulatory T cells. TCRdb's table, derived via immunoSEQ multiplex PCR, lists solely in-frame clones and lacks some. The sample has some 100,000 clones, around 90% seen once. Material for sequencing was CD4+ T cells sorted from blood. These receptors were obtained from a human donor in good health. Some clones in this sample may be carry-over from other donors' samples. Both conserved end residues are part of each CDR3. The order of the fields is D gene, V gene, J gene, clone size, CDR3 DNA, CDR3 protein. The D gene is left open where the match is weak. Clone size is given for some rows only: seen once, a few or many times, or a class if the clone is expanded.

TRBD1	TRBV10-2	TRBJ1-5	-	TGCGCCAGCAGTGGGGGACAGGTTTGGCAGCCCCAGCATTTT	CASSGGQVWQPQHF
-	TRBV5-1	TRBJ1-1	-	TGCGCCAGCAGCTTTGTGGCAGGAACTATGAACACTGAAGCTTTCTTT	CASSFVAGTMNTEAFF
-	TRBV6-1	TRBJ1-3	once	TGTGCCAGCAGTGAACGGCAGGGGCCACCTGGAAACACCATATATTTT	CASSERQGPPGNTIYF
-	TRBV5-4	TRBJ2-5	-	TGTGCCAGCAGCGGGCTTTGGGAGGGGGGAGTGGAGACCCAGTACTTC	CASSGLWEGGVETQYF
TRBD2	TRBV5-1	TRBJ2-2	-	TGCGCCAGCAGCCCGGGACTAGCGGCGAACACCGGGGAGCTGTTTTTT	CASSPGLAANTGELFF
-	TRBV1	TRBJ2-7	-	TGCACCAGCAGCCAATTTAGATTCTACGAGCAGTACTTC	CTSSQFRFYEQYF
-	TRBV5-1	TRBJ2-3	-	TGCGCCAGCAGTGTCAGGTCTGGCACAGATACGCAGTATTTT	CASSVRSGTDTQYF
-	TRBV6-1	TRBJ2-1	-	TGTGCCAGCAGTGAAGCGAGCTACAATGAGCAGTTCTTC	CASSEASYNEQFF
-	TRBV27	TRBJ2-2	-	TGTGCCAGCATCGGGACATCTTTCGCGAACACCGGGGAGCTGTTTTTT	CASIGTSFANTGELFF
TRBD2	TRBV19	TRBJ2-3	once	TGTGCCAGTATTGGAGCGGGGGGGGGCACAGATACGCAGTATTTT	CASIGAGGGTDTQYF
-	TRBV27	TRBJ2-7	-	TGTGCCAGCAGTTTGCGCCTAACCTACGAGCAGTACTTC	CASSLRLTYEQYF
-	TRBV5-6	TRBJ2-3	-	TGTGCCAGCAGCTTGGGGGTTTGGGACCTCGTTCAAGATACGCAGTATTTT	CASSLGVWDLVQDTQYF
-	TRBV18	TRBJ2-7	-	TGTGCCAGCTCGAATTCGGGGGCCGCCGAGCAGTACTTC	CASSNSGAAEQYF
-	TRBV9	TRBJ2-2	-	TGTGCCAGCAGCGTAGTCAAGACCACCGGGGAGCTGTTTTTT	CASSVVKTTGELFF
-	TRBV11-1	TRBJ2-3	-	TGTGCCAGCAGCTTCCGGGGATCAGATACGCAGTATTTT	CASSFRGSDTQYF
-	TRBV19	TRBJ1-1	-	TGTGCCAGTACCCCTATAAAGTCCCCTGAAGCTTTCTTT	CASTPIKSPEAFF
TRBD2	TRBV7-3	TRBJ2-7	-	TGTGCCAGCAGCCCCGCCAGACTAGCGGGAGGGGAGGACTCCTACGAGCAGTACTTC	CASSPARLAGGEDSYEQYF
TRBD1	TRBV7-8	TRBJ2-7	-	TGTGCCAGCAGCACCATGGACAGGGGCCTGGAGCAGTACTTC	CASSTMDRGLEQYF
-	TRBV7-3	TRBJ2-1	-	TGTGCCAGCAGCTCGGGACTGAATGAGCAGTTCTTC	CASSSGLNEQFF
-	TRBV6-5	TRBJ2-7	-	TGTGCCAGCAGACACAGGGATCACGAGCAGTACTTC	CASRHRDHEQYF
-	TRBV6-5	TRBJ1-2	-	TGTGCCAGCAGACCGACAGCTAACTATGGCTACACCTTC	CASRPTANYGYTF
TRBD1	TRBV5-6	TRBJ2-4	-	TGTGCCAGCAGCGACGGACAGGGGGGGTTTAAGGTCATTCAGTACTTC	CASSDGQGGFKVIQYF
TRBD1	TRBV4-2	TRBJ1-1	few	TGTGCCAGCAGCCAAGATTTGGGACAGGGAGCTTTCTTT	CASSQDLGQGAFF
-	TRBV6-6	TRBJ2-1	-	TGTGCCAGCAGCCCTAATACAAAAACCTACAATGAGCAGTTCTTC	CASSPNTKTYNEQFF
-	TRBV5-1	TRBJ2-6	once	TGCGCCAGCAGCATAGACGGGACCTCTGGGGCCAACGTCCTGACTTTC	CASSIDGTSGANVLTF
-	TRBV2	TRBJ2-7	-	TGTGCCAGCAGTGATAGGACTCGGGCCTACGAGCAGTACTTC	CASSDRTRAYEQYF
TRBD1	TRBV7-9	TRBJ2-5	-	TGTGCCAGCAGCTTTTCAGAGGGGGCGGGGTACTTC	CASSFSEGAGYF
-	TRBV5-1	TRBJ1-4	-	TGCGCCAGCAGCCCCGAGAGAGCTAATGAAAAACTGTTTTTT	CASSPERANEKLFF
-	TRBV18	TRBJ2-7	once	TGTGCCAGCTCACCAGCCAACCTAGCGAACTCCTACGAGCAGTACTTC	CASSPANLANSYEQYF
-	TRBV9	TRBJ2-5	-	TGTGCCAGCACCGGTTCAGGGGTGCCTGGGGAGACCCAGTACTTC	CASTGSGVPGETQYF
-	TRBV27	TRBJ2-1	-	TGTGCCAGCAGTTTATCCGTACTTGCCTCCTACAATGAGCAGTTCTTC	CASSLSVLASYNEQFF
TRBD1	TRBV10-3	TRBJ2-7	-	TGTGCCATCAGTGACCCGACAGGGAGTACCTACGAGCAGTACTTC	CAISDPTGSTYEQYF
TRBD2	TRBV5-4	TRBJ2-7	-	TGTGCCAGCAGCCATGGACTAGCGGGCGCCTACGAGCAGTACTTC	CASSHGLAGAYEQYF
-	TRBV7-9	TRBJ1-5	-	TGTGCCAGCTCAAGGACCGGACGAAATCAGCCCCAGCATTTT	CASSRTGRNQPQHF
TRBD1	TRBV27	TRBJ1-1	-	TGTGCCAGCAGTCCCAGGACAGGGGGTGAAACTGAAGCTTTCTTT	CASSPRTGGETEAFF
TRBD2	TRBV7-6	TRBJ2-1	once	TGTGCCAGCAGCTTAGGGACTAGCGGGAGGGCCCGCAATGAGCAGTTCTTC	CASSLGTSGRARNEQFF
TRBD1	TRBV19	TRBJ2-7	few	TGTGCCAGTAGTCTCTCCGGGACAGGGAGTCTTAGCGAGCAGTACTTC	CASSLSGTGSLSEQYF
TRBD1	TRBV4-1	TRBJ2-3	-	TGCGCCAGCAGCCATTCGGGACAGAGCACAGATACGCAGTATTTT	CASSHSGQSTDTQYF